This TCR beta chain comes out of a study of identifying expanded T cells in peripheral blood. Study observations and caveats: Roughly two-week clone count variance significantly increased as total template count grew. Differentially abundant clones: around 1.1 between replicates, 16.4 at around 2 weeks, around 20 at four.

V was cut by 0 bases and J by 5 bases, with 12 bases left in between. Germline V gene data show CDR1 as SGHRS and CDR2 as YFSETQ. The CDR3 spans 14 residues. Libraries were prepared by immunoSEQ multiplex PCR; TCRdb keeps only in-frame clonotypes and omits some of them. The table shows approximately 100,000 clones, with roughly 91% occurring only once. No infections or other immune events were documented during collection. As regards this clone: Antigen unknown.

This sequence joins TRBV5-1 and TRBJ2-7; D unresolved. Sequences were obtained from blood. This sequence originates from a person aged 18 to 69 in good health. CDR3 coding DNA: TGCGCCAGCAGCTTGGCCGGTTTTAAAGACGAGCAGTACTTC. This encodes CASSLAGFKDEQYF.